These 5 T cell receptor beta chains came from one sample sequenced in a study of control samples from healthy donors and cancer patients. Clones were read by immunoSEQ multiplex PCR, and TCRdb kept only the in-frame ones, dropping some. The sample shows over 70,000 clones, roughly 89% of them seen only once. Material for sequencing was PBMCs. The receptors stem from a woman aged 45 to 65 with colorectal cancer.

The rearrangement joins TRBV7-9 to TRBJ2-1; D is ambiguous. The V and J ends lost 3 bases and 5 bases respectively, with 11 bases between them. The V gene's germline CDR1 is SEHNR and CDR2 FQNEAQ (reference sequence). This CDR3 region has 14 residues. CDR3 region: CASSLPGYHNEQFF. The DNA for the CDR3 is TGTGCCAGCAGCTTGCCAGGTTACCACAATGAGCAGTTCTTC.

This clone occurred a few times. The rearrangement links TRBV4-1 to TRBJ1-1; unclear D gene. V dropped 0 bases and J dropped 10 bases, with 15 bases sitting between them. The CDR3 extends over 14 amino acids. CDR1 is MGHRA and CDR2 is YSYEKL in the germline V gene. The chain's CDR3 is CASSQDSQPPGAFF. CDR3 DNA: TGCGCCAGCAGCCAAGATAGTCAGCCCCCAGGAGCTTTCTTT.

V usage is TRBV28 and J usage is TRBJ1-2, with no clear D. The CDR3 totals 12 residues. Trimming removed 6 bases from V and 4 bases from J, with 9 bases in between. Germline lookup yields CDR1 MDHEN and CDR2 SYDVKM. The CDR3 sequence is CASSLPGYGYTF. The CDR3 bases are TGTGCCAGCAGCCTTCCAGGCTATGGCTACACCTTC.

The chain combines TRBV27 with TRBJ1-2; TRBD1 matches 7 bases. V was pared by 2 bases and J by 4 bases, with 4 bases of the junction left unmatched. Germline loops: CDR1 MNHEY, CDR2 SMNVEV (reference sequence). The CDR3 extends over 14 amino acids. The CDR3 reads CASSLRQGVYGYTF. For the CDR3, the DNA is TGTGCCAGCAGTTTACGGCAGGGGGTCTATGGCTACACCTTC.

The CDR3 region is CASSGTGGTTGELFF. The CDR3 nucleotides are TGTGCCAGCTCCGGCACAGGGGGCACCACCGGGGAGCTGTTTTTT. The rearrangement uses TRBV18 and TRBJ2-2, with TRBD1 matching over 9 bases. V lost 6 bases to trimming and J lost 4 bases; unmatched junction nucleotides: 6. The CDR3 is 15 residues long. Germline V gene sequence: CDR1 KGHSH, CDR2 LQKENI.